This TCR beta chain is drawn from a study of cytomegalovirus exposure and HLA in healthy donors. Overall study: The study's early data release held around 85 million unique TCRs from HLA-typed donors.

A remark on this clone: Its antigen is as yet unknown.

General observations from the study: When presence/absence was analysed, sequencing depth was taken to be roughly uniform across donors. Using the classifier, cytomegalovirus status was reportedly diagnosed with high specificity and sensitivity.

The PCR had 60 Vbeta and 13 Jbeta primers. The assay was immunoSEQ multiplex PCR, and TCRdb's table has in-frame clones only and misses some. The data show about 130,000 clones, approximately 10% seen once. CDR3 length equals 11 residues. The germline CDR1 and CDR2 sequences are SGHDT and YYEEEE. V dropped 4 bases and J dropped 8 bases, with 9 bases sitting between them. The clonotype was recovered from a young woman in good health and CMV-seropositive. The chain combines TRBV5-6 with TRBJ2-5; no firm D call. The sequenced sample consisted of PBMCs. The CDR3 protein is CASSLTTTQYF. Here the CDR3 DNA reads TGTGCCAGCAGCCTCACTACAACCCAGTACTTC.